This T cell receptor (beta chain) was observed in a study of cytomegalovirus exposure and HLA in healthy donors. Overall study context: A later analysis reported the 120 or so validation repertoires used the same platform as the 500 to 800 first-cohort repertoires. Findings of the study overall: Subsequent analysis of the 100 to 150 validation repertoires found a tendency for first-cohort TCR clusters to co-occur. Researchers counted roughly 150 TCR beta chains as cytomegalovirus-associated.

The V gene lost 0 bases and the J gene lost 3 bases, with 5 bases spanning the gap. CDR1 SEHNR and CDR2 FQNEAQ come from the germline V gene (reference sequence). This CDR3 has 13 amino acids. Produced via immunoSEQ multiplex PCR; TCRdb's table is partial and in-frame only. The data hold roughly 180,000 clones, with roughly 82% observed a single time. Remarks on this clone: Its target is not known.

This chain links TRBV7-9 with TRBJ1-1; no firm D call. The sequence derives from a man younger than 35 in good health and CMV-seropositive. Sequencing was done on a sample of PBMCs. CDR3 nucleotide sequence: TGTGCCAGCAGCTTAGCCAGCGACACTGAAGCTTTCTTT. The encoded protein is CASSLASDTEAFF. Based on the CDR3 plus reference TRBV7-9 and TRBJ1-1, the full variable domain is DTGVSQNPRHKITKRGQNVTFRCDPISEHNRLYWYRQTLGQGPEFLTYFQNEAQLEKSRLLSDRFSAERPKGSFSTLEIQRTEQGDSAMYLCASSLASDTEAFFGQGTRLTVV.